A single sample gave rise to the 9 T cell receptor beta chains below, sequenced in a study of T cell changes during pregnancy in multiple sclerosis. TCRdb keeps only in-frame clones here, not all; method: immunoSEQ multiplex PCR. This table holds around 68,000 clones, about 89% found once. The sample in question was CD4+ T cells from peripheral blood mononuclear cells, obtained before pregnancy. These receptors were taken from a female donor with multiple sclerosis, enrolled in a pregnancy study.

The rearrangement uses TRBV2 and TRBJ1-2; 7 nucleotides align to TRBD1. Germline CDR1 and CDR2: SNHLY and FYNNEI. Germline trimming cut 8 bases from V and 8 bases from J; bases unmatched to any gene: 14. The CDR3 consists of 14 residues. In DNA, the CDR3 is TGTGCCAGCTTAACACAGAGGGGGCGACGGGGCTACACCTTC. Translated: CASLTQRGRRGYTF.

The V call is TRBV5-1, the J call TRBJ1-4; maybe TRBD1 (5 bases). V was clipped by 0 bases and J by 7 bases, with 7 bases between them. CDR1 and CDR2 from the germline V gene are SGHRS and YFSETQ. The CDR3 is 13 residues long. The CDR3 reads CASSLGTSEKLFF. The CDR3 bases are TGCGCCAGCAGCTTGGGGACATCTGAAAAACTGTTTTTT.

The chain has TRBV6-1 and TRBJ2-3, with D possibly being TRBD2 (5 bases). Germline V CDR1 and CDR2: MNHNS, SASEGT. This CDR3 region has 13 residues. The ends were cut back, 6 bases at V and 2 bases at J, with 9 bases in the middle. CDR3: CASSLADTDTQYF. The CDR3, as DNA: TGTGCCAGCAGCCTAGCAGACACAGATACGCAGTATTTT.

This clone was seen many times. The CDR3 region is CASGGDRVEKLFF. CDR3 in DNA: TGTGCCAGCGGAGGGGATCGGGTGGAAAAACTGTTTTTT. The chain links TRBV9 to TRBJ1-4, with a weak D call TRBD1 (5 bases). This CDR3 is built from 13 residues. Germline assignment: CDR1 SGDLS and CDR2 YYNGEE. V shed 7 bases and J shed 8 bases, with 15 bases lying between them.

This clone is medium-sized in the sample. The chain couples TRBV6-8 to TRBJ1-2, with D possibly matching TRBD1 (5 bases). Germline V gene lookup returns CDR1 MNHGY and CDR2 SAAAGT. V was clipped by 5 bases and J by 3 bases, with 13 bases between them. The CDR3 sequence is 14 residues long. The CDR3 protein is CASSLGKTDYGYTF. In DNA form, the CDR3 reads TGTGCCAGCAGTCTTGGCAAGACAGACTATGGCTACACCTTC.

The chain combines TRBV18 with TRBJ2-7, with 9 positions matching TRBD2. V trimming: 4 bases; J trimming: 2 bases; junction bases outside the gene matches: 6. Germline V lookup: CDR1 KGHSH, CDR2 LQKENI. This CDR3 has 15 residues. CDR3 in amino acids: CASSLGLARAYEQYF. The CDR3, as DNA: TGTGCCAGCTCACTCGGACTAGCGAGGGCCTACGAGCAGTACTTC.

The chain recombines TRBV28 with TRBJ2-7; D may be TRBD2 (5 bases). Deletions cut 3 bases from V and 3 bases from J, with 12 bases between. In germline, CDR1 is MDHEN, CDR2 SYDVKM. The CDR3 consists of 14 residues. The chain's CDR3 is CASSFMVGSYEQYF. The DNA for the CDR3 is TGTGCCAGCAGTTTTATGGTGGGGAGCTACGAGCAGTACTTC.

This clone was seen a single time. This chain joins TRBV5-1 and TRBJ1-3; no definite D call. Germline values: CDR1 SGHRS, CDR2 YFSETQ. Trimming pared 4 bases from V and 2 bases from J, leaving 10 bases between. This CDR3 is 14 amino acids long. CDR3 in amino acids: CASSVDGTGNTIYF. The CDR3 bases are TGCGCCAGCAGCGTGGACGGTACTGGAAACACCATATATTTT.

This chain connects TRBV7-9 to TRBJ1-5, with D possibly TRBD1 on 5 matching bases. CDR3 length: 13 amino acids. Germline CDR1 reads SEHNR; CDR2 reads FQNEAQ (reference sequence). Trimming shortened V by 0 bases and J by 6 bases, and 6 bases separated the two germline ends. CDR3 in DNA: TGTGCCAGCAGCTTAGCGGGGGGTCAGCCCCAGCATTTT. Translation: CASSLAGGQPQHF.